The 22 T cell receptor beta chains in this list originate from one sample, sequenced in a study of long-term antiretroviral therapy in people with HIV. Run at survey level, the immunoSEQ assay was version v3.0. Repertoires were generated with immunoSEQ multiplex PCR, while TCRdb's copy carries only in-frame clones and drops some. The profile shows tens of thousands of clones, 84% of them singletons. Sequencing was performed on unsorted PBMCs, taken about 6.1 years after starting antiretroviral therapy. These receptors all stem from a man younger than 45 with HIV.

The V and J genes are TRBV4-2 and TRBJ2-5; 11 bases are a match to TRBD1. Germline CDR1 is LGHNA and CDR2 is YNFKEQ. The CDR3 consists of 14 residues. After removal of 4 bases from V and 5 bases from J, the junction contained 3 bases not matched to a gene. The CDR3 coding sequence is TGTGCCAGCAGCCTGGGACAGGGGGGGGAGACCCAGTACTTC. It codes for CASSLGQGGETQYF.

The CDR3 loop reads CASSVGGTGAPGYTF. The CDR3 DNA is TGTGCCAGCAGCGTAGGAGGGACAGGGGCGCCTGGCTACACCTTC. The rearrangement uses TRBV9 and TRBJ1-2; 10 bases fit TRBD1. The CDR3 is made up of 15 amino acids. The trim removed 0 bases at V and 7 bases at J, leaving 6 bases unmatched. The germline V gene has CDR1 SGDLS and CDR2 YYNGEE.

This chain joins TRBV7-8 and TRBJ2-1; a weak D match, TRBD1 (5 bases). Germline CDR1 SGHVS, CDR2 FQNEAQ. Trimming cost V 0 bases and J 6 bases, with 21 bases left between them. The CDR3 totals 18 residues. CDR3 sequence (DNA): TGTGCCAGCAGCTTAGCGCGGTTGTCAGGGTTACTGATCAATGAGCAGTTCTTC. Residues: CASSLARLSGLLINEQFF.

The chain combines TRBV14 with TRBJ2-1, with D perhaps matching TRBD2 (5 bases). The CDR3 covers 13 residues. From germline, CDR1 is SGHDN and CDR2 FVKESK. The V end was cut by 4 bases, the J end by 9 bases, with 13 bases between. CDR3 nucleotides: TGTGCCAGCAGCCCCCTTCTAGCCACTGAGCAGTTCTTC. Residues: CASSPLLATEQFF.

The J gene is TRBJ1-2, the V gene TRBV7-9; 7 bases align to TRBD1. The CDR3 has 13 residues. The J segment lost 7 bases and the V segment lost 5 bases, leaving 7 bases of the junction unmatched. The germline gives CDR1 SEHNR, CDR2 FQNEAQ (reference sequence). This CDR3 is CASSQQGSAGYTF. CDR3 DNA sequence: TGTGCCAGCAGCCAACAGGGGTCTGCTGGCTACACCTTC.

The rearrangement joins TRBV7-2 to TRBJ2-5, with D possibly being TRBD2 (5 bases). The CDR3 spans 13 residues. Deletions cut 2 bases from V and 5 bases from J, with 9 bases between. From germline, CDR1 is SGHTA and CDR2 FQGNSA. The CDR3 spells CASSLPSSETQYF. The CDR3 DNA reads TGTGCCAGCAGCTTACCTAGCTCGGAGACCCAGTACTTC.

V gene TRBV7-8 combines with J gene TRBJ2-5, with 10 bases that match TRBD1. Germline V gene sequence: CDR1 SGHVS, CDR2 FQNEAQ. The CDR3 loop spans 16 amino acids. With V trimmed by 4 bases and J by 6 bases, 11 bases remained unmatched. CDR3 coding DNA: TGTGCCAGCAGCTCACGAGGACAGGGGGGGACGAAGACCCAGTACTTC. Its protein product is CASSSRGQGGTKTQYF.

V gene TRBV6-5 combines with J gene TRBJ1-1; tentative D call: TRBD1 (5 bases). Per germline, CDR1 MNHEY and CDR2 SVGAGI. The CDR3 consists of 14 residues. V lost 0 bases to trimming and J lost 6 bases, with 11 bases between them. The chain's CDR3 is CASSYSQGGSEAFF. The DNA of the CDR3 is TGTGCCAGCAGTTACTCTCAGGGAGGGTCTGAAGCTTTCTTT.

This chain uses TRBV27 with TRBJ2-2; 15 nucleotides line up with TRBD2. V shed 7 bases, J shed 7 bases, and the junction held 4 bases outside the gene matches. CDR1 and CDR2 from the germline V gene are MNHEY and SMNVEV (reference sequence). The CDR3 has 15 amino acids. The DNA for the CDR3 is TGTGCCAGCACCCAGGGACTAGCGGGAGGCGGGGAGCTGTTTTTT. This gives the protein CASTQGLAGGGELFF.

The chain links TRBV7-9 to TRBJ2-3, with 9 bases that match TRBD1. The CDR3 has 16 residues. The J segment lost 1 base and the V segment lost 1 base, leaving 3 bases of the junction unmatched. Germline CDR1 SEHNR, CDR2 FQNEAQ (reference sequence). This CDR3 is CASSLGGQGGTDTQYF. The DNA for the CDR3 is TGTGCCAGCAGCTTAGGGGGACAGGGAGGCACAGATACGCAGTATTTT.

CDR3 sequence reads: CASSLRELDTDTQYF. CDR3 DNA sequence: TGTGCCAGCAGCTTACGGGAGTTGGATACAGATACGCAGTATTTT. The chain is built from TRBV7-8 and TRBJ2-3, with D maybe TRBD2 (6 bases). Trimming removed 2 bases from V and 3 bases from J, with 12 bases in between. Per germline, CDR1 SGHVS and CDR2 FQNEAQ. The CDR3 sequence is 15 residues long.

CDR3 nucleotides: TGTGCCAGCAGTGGGACTAGCGGGAGAACCGGGGAGCTGTTTTTT. It codes for CASSGTSGRTGELFF. This chain uses TRBV6-6 with TRBJ2-2; 14 positions agree with TRBD2. V lost 5 bases, J lost 5 bases, and 1 base stayed unmatched. This CDR3 contains 15 residues. Germline V gives CDR1 MNHNY, CDR2 SVGAGI (reference sequence).

This clone was counted a single time. The chain joins TRBV6-5 to TRBJ1-2; D possibly corresponds to TRBD1 (5 bases). CDR1 is MNHEY, CDR2 SVGAGI, per germline. The CDR3 extends over 14 amino acids. The V and J ends lost 3 bases and 2 bases respectively, with 10 bases between them. The CDR3 spells CASSYRQTNYGYTF. The CDR3 DNA is TGTGCCAGCAGTTATAGACAGACCAACTATGGCTACACCTTC.

This chain uses TRBV7-6 with TRBJ2-7; either TRBD1 or TRBD2 may supply D (5 bases each). CDR1 is SGHVS, CDR2 FNYEAQ, per germline. The CDR3 contains 13 residues. V lost 5 bases and J lost 7, with 15 bases in between. CDR3 region: CASSDRDAREQYF. CDR3 coding DNA: TGTGCCAGCAGCGATCGGGACGCGCGGGAGCAGTACTTC.

The chain links TRBV15 to TRBJ2-7; D gene ambiguous. This CDR3 region has 16 residues. The germline CDR1 and CDR2 sequences are LNHNV and YYDKDF (reference sequence). Trimming stripped 1 base from V and 2 bases from J, with 15 bases between. The CDR3 DNA follows: TGTGCCACCAGCAGAGGTGGTTCGTTAAAGCCCTACGAGCAGTACTTC. It specifies CATSRGGSLKPYEQYF. The full variable domain, its missing parts supplied by reference TRBV15 and TRBJ2-7, is DAMVIQNPRYQVTQFGKPVTLSCSQTLNHNVMYWYQQKSSQAPKLLFHYYDKDFNNEADTPDNFQSRRPNTSFCFLDIRSPGLGDTAMYLCATSRGGSLKPYEQYFGPGTRLTVT.

The V call is TRBV4-1, the J call TRBJ1-2; TRBD1 matches at 7 bases. The CDR3 is 14 residues long. Trimming took 4 bases from V and 5 from J; bases not matched to a gene: 7. The germline CDR1 and CDR2 sequences are MGHRA and YSYEKL. CDR3 DNA sequence: TGCGCCAGCAGCCCGGGACAGCTTACATATGGCTACACCTTC. Residues: CASSPGQLTYGYTF.

This clone was found once. The chain links TRBV6-4 to TRBJ2-3, with 10 bases matching TRBD2. V lost 5 bases to trimming and J lost 2 bases; unmatched junction nucleotides: 1. The CDR3 runs 14 residues. Germline CDR1 reads MRHNA; CDR2 reads SNTAGT. The CDR3: CASSSGGATDTQYF. CDR3 bases: TGTGCCAGCAGTAGCGGGGGGGCCACAGATACGCAGTATTTT.

The CDR3 region has the DNA TGCGCCAGCAGCCAAGCCCCGACAGATCATGGCTACACCTTC. Translated, it gives CASSQAPTDHGYTF. This sequence joins TRBV4-3 and TRBJ1-2; D possibly corresponds to TRBD1 (5 bases). This CDR3 has 14 amino acids. Germline CDR1 reads LGHNA; CDR2 reads YSLEER. V gave up 1 base and J gave up 6 bases, with 12 bases separating them.

This rearrangement joins TRBV7-6 to TRBJ2-7, with 8 bases aligning to TRBD2. CDR3 length equals 17 residues. V shed 4 bases, J shed 2 bases, and the junction held 13 bases outside the gene matches. CDR1 is SGHVS, CDR2 FNYEAQ, per germline. CDR3: CASSSPVAGGIAYEQYF. CDR3 in DNA: TGTGCCAGCAGCTCCCCGGTGGCGGGGGGCATAGCCTACGAGCAGTACTTC.

The V and J genes are TRBV5-1 and TRBJ1-1, with D uncertain. Trimming shortened V by 1 base and J by 1 base, and 14 bases separated the two germline ends. Per the germline V gene, CDR1 is SGHRS and CDR2 is YFSETQ. This CDR3 is 16 amino acids long. The CDR3, as DNA: TGCGCCAGCAGCTTGTTTTCAGCAGGAGGGAACACTGAAGCTTTCTTT. This codes for CASSLFSAGGNTEAFF.

This clone occurred once. This CDR3 is CASNRGGGGTGELFF. The CDR3 DNA reads as TGTGCCAGCAACCGAGGGGGGGGTGGCACCGGGGAGCTGTTTTTT. The rearrangement uses TRBV2 and TRBJ2-2; a possible D gene is TRBD2 (7 bases). V was trimmed by 7 bases and J by 4 bases, leaving 16 bases between them. Germline CDR1 and CDR2: SNHLY and FYNNEI. This CDR3 spans 15 amino acids.

The V call is TRBV9, the J call TRBJ2-3; 11 bases match TRBD2. This CDR3 has 17 amino acids. Trimming took 4 bases from V and 3 from J; bases not matched to a gene: 10. Germline CDR1 SGDLS, CDR2 YYNGEE. This CDR3 reads CASSLLGLAGPTDTQYF. In DNA, the CDR3 is TGTGCCAGCAGCCTTTTAGGACTAGCGGGCCCAACAGATACGCAGTATTTT. Supplemented by reference TRBV9 and TRBJ2-3, the full variable domain reads DSGVTQTPKHLITATGQRVTLRCSPRSGDLSVYWYQQSLDQGLQFLIQYYNGEERAKGNILERFSAQQFPDLHSELNLSSLELGDSALYFCASSLLGLAGPTDTQYFGPGTRLTVL.